The next 25 T cell receptor beta chains were all read from a single sample in a study of T cell changes during pregnancy in multiple sclerosis. Profiling relied on immunoSEQ multiplex PCR, and the TCRdb table lists in-frame clones only, not all of them. The repertoire holds tens of thousands of clones, with 85% to 90% as singletons. The sample was CD4+ T cells from peripheral blood mononuclear cells, taken in the first trimester of pregnancy. Every receptor here comes from a female donor with multiple sclerosis, enrolled in a pregnancy study.

V gene TRBV18 combines with J gene TRBJ1-2; 12 bases fit TRBD1. V trimming: 3 bases; J trimming: 5 bases; junction bases outside the gene matches: 10. The length of the CDR3 is 17 residues. Germline V lookup: CDR1 KGHSH, CDR2 LQKENI. Written as DNA, the CDR3 is TGTGCCAGCTCACCCTCCGGGACAGGGGGCTCGGGATATGGCTACACCTTC. It encodes CASSPSGTGGSGYGYTF.

V and J are TRBV5-1 and TRBJ2-4, with no clear D. The CDR3 is 18 residues long. Germline V CDR1 and CDR2: SGHRS, YFSETQ. Trimming took 0 bases from V and 1 from J, leaving 17 bases between them. As DNA, the CDR3 is TGCGCCAGCAGCTTGGAGGCTAGATTTGATGGGGCCAAAAACATTCAGTACTTC. Amino acids: CASSLEARFDGAKNIQYF.

J is TRBJ2-1 and V is TRBV7-8, with D possibly being TRBD2 (6 bases). The CDR3 totals 16 residues. Trimming stripped 1 base from V and 6 bases from J, with 16 bases between. Germline lookup yields CDR1 SGHVS and CDR2 FQNEAQ. DNA of the CDR3: TGTGCCAGCAGCTTAGGGCGGGGCCAACGTTCCAATGAGCAGTTCTTC. As protein: CASSLGRGQRSNEQFF.

J is TRBJ2-2 and V is TRBV7-3; TRBD2 matches 9 bases. J lost 3 bases, V lost 2 bases, and 16 bases had no gene match. Germline CDR1 SGHTA, CDR2 FQGTGA. The CDR3 extends over 20 amino acids. The DNA of the CDR3 is TGTGCCAGCAGCTTACTTTCTAGCGGGATAAGTTTATCGTACACCGGGGAGCTGTTTTTT. Its translation: CASSLLSSGISLSYTGELFF.

The chain is built from TRBV7-8 and TRBJ2-5; perhaps TRBD1 as D (6 bases). V was trimmed by 5 bases and J by 1 base, leaving 11 bases between them. This CDR3 has 14 residues. From germline, CDR1 is SGHVS and CDR2 FQNEAQ. CDR3 region: CASSPHRVQETQYF. CDR3 bases: TGTGCCAGCAGCCCACACAGGGTCCAAGAGACCCAGTACTTC.

The CDR3 DNA follows: TGTGCCATCAGTGGGCAGGGGGGACAGCCCCAGCATTTT. Encoded protein: CAISGQGGQPQHF. The V gene is TRBV10-3, the J gene TRBJ1-5, with TRBD1 matching over 7 bases. Germline-derived CDR1 and CDR2 are ENHRY and SYGVKD. CDR3 length equals 13 residues. The J segment lost 7 bases and the V segment lost 4 bases, leaving 4 bases of the junction unmatched.

The genes are TRBV5-6 and TRBJ2-3; weak D call: TRBD1 (5 bases). The V end was cut by 1 base, the J end by 4 bases, with 13 bases between. CDR1 is SGHDT and CDR2 is YYEEEE in the germline V gene. The CDR3 covers 15 residues. In DNA, the CDR3 is TGTGCCAGCAGCTTGTTCAGGGTAGCTTCAGATACGCAGTATTTT. Amino acids: CASSLFRVASDTQYF.

The V call is TRBV19, the J call TRBJ1-4; 10 bases match TRBD1. The CDR3 totals 13 residues. The germline V gene has CDR1 LNHDA and CDR2 SQIVND (reference sequence). J gave up 8 bases and V 11 bases, and 8 bases lay outside the gene matches. The CDR3 nucleotides are TGTGCCTCCCACCGGGACAGGGGCGAAAAACTGTTTTTT. This encodes CASHRDRGEKLFF. Full variable domain (missing parts from reference TRBV19 and TRBJ1-4): DGGITQSPKYLFRKEGQNVTLSCEQNLNHDAMYWYRQDPGQGLRLIYYSQIVNDFQKGDIAEGYSVSREKKESFPLTVTSAQKNPTAFYLCASHRDRGEKLFFGSGTQLSVL.

The J gene is TRBJ1-5, the V gene TRBV12-2; the D segment call TRBD1 is taken from the table without a DNA check. TRBV12-2 counts as a pseudogene. This CDR3 comprises 15 residues. The CDR3 spells CASRLRQYSNQPQHF. The CDR3, as DNA: TGTGCAAGTCGCTTAAGACAGTATAGCAATCAGCCCCAGCATTTT.

The chain is built from TRBV30 and TRBJ1-1; maybe TRBD1 (5 bases). The germline V and J ends were trimmed by 2 bases and 2 bases, with 21 bases remaining between them. Per the germline V gene, CDR1 is GTSNPN and CDR2 is SVGIG (reference sequence). The CDR3 spans 17 residues. The CDR3 nucleotides read TGTGCCTGGAGTCCCCCCATACAGGCAGGACGAAACACTGAAGCTTTCTTT. It encodes CAWSPPIQAGRNTEAFF.

The CDR3 region is CASNPVGGSYEQYF. Written as DNA, the CDR3 is TGTGCCAGCAACCCCGTCGGCGGCTCCTACGAGCAGTACTTC. This rearrangement joins TRBV6-5 to TRBJ2-7; no clear D gene. V lost 7 bases and J lost 0, with 13 bases in between. The germline CDR1 and CDR2 sequences are MNHEY and SVGAGI. The CDR3 consists of 14 residues.

The chain has TRBV13 and TRBJ2-7; possible D gene TRBD1, 5 bases. The CDR3 sequence is 19 residues long. V lost 5 bases and J 0 bases, leaving 26 bases between the germline ends. The germline CDR1 and CDR2 sequences are PRHDT and FYEKMQ (reference sequence). The CDR3, as DNA: TGTGCCAGCAGCCCCCATAGTCTAAGGGCAGGGCAACACTCCTACGAGCAGTACTTC. Its translation: CASSPHSLRAGQHSYEQYF.

This clone has a handful of counts. The CDR3 DNA is TGTGCCAGCCTCTCGTCCCAGGGGAGGAACACTGAAGCTTTCTTT. It specifies CASLSSQGRNTEAFF. The chain is built from TRBV28 and TRBJ1-1, with TRBD1 as a possible D gene (6 bases). Trimming left V 8 bases short and J 1 base short, with 17 bases between. CDR3 length: 15 amino acids. Germline values: CDR1 MDHEN, CDR2 SYDVKM.

The V call is TRBV7-2, the J call TRBJ2-3; 7 bases line up with TRBD2. The CDR3 runs to 16 residues. Germline lookup yields CDR1 SGHTA and CDR2 FQGNSA. Losses at the gene ends were 4 bases for V and 0 bases for J; bases not matched to a gene: 7. CDR3 in amino acids: CASSWGAGVSTDTQYF. The CDR3 nucleotides are TGTGCCAGCAGCTGGGGCGCGGGGGTAAGCACAGATACGCAGTATTTT.

For the CDR3, the DNA is TGTGCCAGCAGCTTAGTTGGCGGCGGACTATCAGGGAACAATGAGCAGTTCTTC. It specifies CASSLVGGGLSGNNEQFF. The gene calls are TRBV7-2 and TRBJ2-1; weak D call: TRBD2 (6 bases). V gave up 1 base and J gave up 5 bases, with 21 bases separating them. This CDR3 region has 18 residues. In germline, CDR1 is SGHTA, CDR2 FQGNSA. The whole variable domain, filled in from reference TRBV7-2 and TRBJ2-1, reads GAGVSQSPSNKVTEKGKDVELRCDPISGHTALYWYRQSLGQGLEFLIYFQGNSAPDKSGLPSDRFSAERTGGSVSTLTIQRTQQEDSAVYLCASSLVGGGLSGNNEQFFGPGTRLTVL.

The rearrangement uses TRBV28 and TRBJ2-7, with TRBD1 matching over 10 bases. Germline CDR1 is MDHEN and CDR2 is SYDVKM. Losses at the gene ends were 5 bases for V and 1 base for J; bases not matched to a gene: 11. This CDR3 contains 17 residues. This CDR3 reads CASSLSARTGGSYEQYF. DNA for the CDR3: TGTGCCAGCAGTCTTAGCGCCCGGACAGGGGGTTCCTACGAGCAGTACTTC.

The V call is TRBV5-5, the J call TRBJ2-7; 8 positions match TRBD2. J lost 0 bases, V lost 4 bases, and 9 bases had no gene match. This CDR3 spans 16 amino acids. CDR1 is SGHKS and CDR2 is YYEKEE in the germline V gene (reference sequence). The CDR3 DNA reads as TGTGCCAGCAGCCGGAGTGGGCGGGAGGTCTCCTACGAGCAGTACTTC. Protein product: CASSRSGREVSYEQYF.

This clone came up once. The chain carries TRBV5-1 and TRBJ2-7; 11 nucleotides line up with TRBD2. Germline CDR1 reads SGHRS; CDR2 reads YFSETQ. This CDR3 region has 16 residues. V dropped 2 bases and J dropped 3; count of bases not matched to a gene: 7. This chain's CDR3 is CASSFQSSGGGYEQYF. The CDR3, as DNA: TGCGCCAGCAGCTTCCAAAGTAGCGGGGGGGGCTACGAGCAGTACTTC.

Concerning this clone: Other DNA sequences of this sample code for an identical CDR3. The chain employs TRBV28 and TRBJ2-1; 10 nucleotides align to TRBD2. The CDR3 has 15 amino acids. After removal of 7 bases from V and 7 bases from J, the junction contained 10 bases not matched to a gene. The V gene's germline CDR1 is MDHEN and CDR2 SYDVKM. The CDR3 here is CASNMGLAGVNEQFF. The CDR3 nucleotides are TGTGCCAGCAACATGGGGCTAGCGGGGGTTAATGAGCAGTTCTTC.

This chain connects TRBV5-1 to TRBJ1-5, with D unclear. V lost 6 bases and J 0 bases, leaving 34 bases between the germline ends. CDR1 and CDR2 from the germline V gene are SGHRS and YFSETQ. CDR3 size: 22 residues. DNA of the CDR3: TGCGCCAGCATAGATGTGAATTTCTCTACGGGGATCGGCTATTATAGCAATCAGCCCCAGCATTTT. Amino acid sequence: CASIDVNFSTGIGYYSNQPQHF.

CDR3 nucleotides: TGTGCCAGCAGCGTAGGCAGGGCAAGCCTGGGAGCTTTCTTT. Its protein product is CASSVGRASLGAFF. The chain recombines TRBV9 with TRBJ1-1; possible D gene TRBD1, 5 bases. V dropped 0 bases and J dropped 10 bases, with 16 bases sitting between them. CDR3 length: 14 amino acids. Germline V lookup: CDR1 SGDLS, CDR2 YYNGEE.

The chain joins TRBV30 to TRBJ2-2, with TRBD1 identical over 11 bases. Germline V gene sequence: CDR1 GTSNPN, CDR2 SVGIG (reference sequence). V trimming: 3 bases; J trimming: 5 bases; junction bases outside the gene matches: 2. CDR3 size: 14 residues. The CDR3 nucleotides are TGTGCCTGGAGGGGGACAGGGGGTACCGGGGAGCTGTTTTTT. Its protein product is CAWRGTGGTGELFF.

V is TRBV30 and J is TRBJ2-5, with 10 bases aligning to TRBD2. With V trimmed by 0 bases and J by 5 bases, 9 bases remained unmatched. The germline CDR1 and CDR2 sequences are GTSNPN and SVGIG (reference sequence). The CDR3 runs to 16 residues. CDR3 amino acids: CAWSVQASGRAETQYF. Written as DNA, the CDR3 is TGTGCCTGGAGTGTACAGGCCAGCGGGAGGGCCGAGACCCAGTACTTC.

The chain links TRBV5-1 to TRBJ2-7; 9 bases map to TRBD2. Looked up from germline, CDR1 is SGHRS and CDR2 is YFSETQ. The CDR3 has 16 residues. V shed 1 base, J shed 5 bases, and the junction held 10 bases outside the gene matches. In DNA form, the CDR3 reads TGCGCCAGCAGCTTGAGTGGGCGGGAGGGCCGGAACGAGCAGTACTTC. Protein product: CASSLSGREGRNEQYF. Variable domain in full (rest from reference TRBV5-1 and TRBJ2-7): KAGVTQTPRYLIKTRGQQVTLSCSPISGHRSVSWYQQTPGQGLQFLFEYFSETQRNKGNFPGRFSGRQFSNSRSEMNVSTLELGDSALYLCASSLSGREGRNEQYFGPGTRLTVT.

This chain uses TRBV5-6 with TRBJ1-1; possibly TRBD1 for D (6 bases). The CDR3 is made up of 14 amino acids. Germline loops: CDR1 SGHDT, CDR2 YYEEEE. Between the trimmed V and J ends, which lost 1 base and 11 bases, there was a span of 18 bases. CDR3 bases: TGTGCCAGCAGCTTGAGGGGGACGGGCCCAGGGGCTTTCTTT. Its translation is CASSLRGTGPGAFF.